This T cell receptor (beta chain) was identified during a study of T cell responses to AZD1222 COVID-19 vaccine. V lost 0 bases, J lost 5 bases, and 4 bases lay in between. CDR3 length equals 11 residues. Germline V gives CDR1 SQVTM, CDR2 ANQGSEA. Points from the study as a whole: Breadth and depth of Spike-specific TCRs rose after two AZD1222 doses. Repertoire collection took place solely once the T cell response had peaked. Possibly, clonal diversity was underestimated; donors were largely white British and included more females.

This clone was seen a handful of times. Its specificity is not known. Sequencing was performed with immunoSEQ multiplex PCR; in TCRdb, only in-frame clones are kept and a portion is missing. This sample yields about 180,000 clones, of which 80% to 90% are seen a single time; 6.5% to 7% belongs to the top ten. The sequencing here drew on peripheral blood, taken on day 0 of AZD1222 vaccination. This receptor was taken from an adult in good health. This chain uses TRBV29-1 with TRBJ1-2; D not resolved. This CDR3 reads CSVEESYGYTF. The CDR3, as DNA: TGCAGCGTTGAAGAATCGTATGGCTACACCTTC.